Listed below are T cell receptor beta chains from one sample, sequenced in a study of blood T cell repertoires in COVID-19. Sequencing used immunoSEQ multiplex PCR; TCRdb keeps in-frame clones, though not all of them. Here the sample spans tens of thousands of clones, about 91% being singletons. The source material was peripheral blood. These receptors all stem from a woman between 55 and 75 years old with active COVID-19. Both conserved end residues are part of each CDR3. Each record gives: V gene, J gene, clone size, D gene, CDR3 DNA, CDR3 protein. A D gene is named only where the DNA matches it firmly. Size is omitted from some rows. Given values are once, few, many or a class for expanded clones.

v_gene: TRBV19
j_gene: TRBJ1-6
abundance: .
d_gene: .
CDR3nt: TGTGCCAGTAGAACCGGAGACGGCTATTCACCCCTCCACTTT
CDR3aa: CASRTGDGYSPLHF

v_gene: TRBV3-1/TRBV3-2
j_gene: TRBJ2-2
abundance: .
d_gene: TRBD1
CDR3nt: TGTGCCAGCAGCCAAGTGAGGGGGCCGACCGGGGAGCTGTTTTTT
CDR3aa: CASSQVRGPTGELFF

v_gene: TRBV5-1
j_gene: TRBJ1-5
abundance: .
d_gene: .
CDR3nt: TGCGCCAGCAGCTTGGAGGGGCATCAGCCCCAGCATTTT
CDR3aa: CASSLEGHQPQHF

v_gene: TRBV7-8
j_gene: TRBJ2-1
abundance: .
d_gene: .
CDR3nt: TGTGCCAGCAGCCGGGGGGCAGGGGGGAGCTCCTACAATGAGCAGTTCTTC
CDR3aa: CASSRGAGGSSYNEQFF

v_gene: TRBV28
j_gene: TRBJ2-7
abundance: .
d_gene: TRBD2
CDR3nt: TGTGCCAGCTCGTACGGGGGGTCCCTCTCCTACGAGCAGTACTTC
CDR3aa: CASSYGGSLSYEQYF

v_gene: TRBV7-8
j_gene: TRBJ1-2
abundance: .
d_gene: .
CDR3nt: TGTGCCAGCAGATCCACCCCAGGGGCCGAAGGCTACACCTTC
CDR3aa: CASRSTPGAEGYTF

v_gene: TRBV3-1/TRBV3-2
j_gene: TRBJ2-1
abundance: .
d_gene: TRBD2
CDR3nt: TGTGCCAGCAGCCAAGCTCTGACGGGGGGGTACAATGAGCAGTTCTTC
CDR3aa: CASSQALTGGYNEQFF

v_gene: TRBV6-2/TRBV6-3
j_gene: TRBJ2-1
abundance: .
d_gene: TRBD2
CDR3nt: TGTGCCAGCAGTCGCGGGACTAGAGACAATGAGCAGTTCTTC
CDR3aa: CASSRGTRDNEQFF

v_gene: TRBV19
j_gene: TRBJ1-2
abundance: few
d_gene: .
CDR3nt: TGTGCCAGTAGCCCAGGGTTAATCTATGGCTACACCTTC
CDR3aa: CASSPGLIYGYTF

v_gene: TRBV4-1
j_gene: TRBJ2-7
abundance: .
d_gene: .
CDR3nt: TGCGCCAGCAGCCAAGGGACAGTCGACGAGCAGTACTTC
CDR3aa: CASSQGTVDEQYF

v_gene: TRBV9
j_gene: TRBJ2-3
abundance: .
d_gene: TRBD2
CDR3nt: TGTGCCAGCAGCGTAGCCCCTAGCGGGGGGGCAGTCACGCAGTATTTT
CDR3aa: CASSVAPSGGAVTQYF

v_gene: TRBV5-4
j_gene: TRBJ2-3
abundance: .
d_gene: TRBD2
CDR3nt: TGTGCCAGCAGCTTGGCAGCGGGGGGGGGCCGTACAGATACGCAGTATTTT
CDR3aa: CASSLAAGGGRTDTQYF

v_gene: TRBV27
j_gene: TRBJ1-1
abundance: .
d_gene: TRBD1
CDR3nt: TGTGCCAGCAACTCCGGGACAGGGGTCACTGAAGCTTTCTTT
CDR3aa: CASNSGTGVTEAFF

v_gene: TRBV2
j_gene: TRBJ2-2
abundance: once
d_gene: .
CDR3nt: TGTGCCAGCAGTGAACGGCGACTAGCGAACACCGGGGAGCTGTTTTTT
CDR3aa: CASSERRLANTGELFF

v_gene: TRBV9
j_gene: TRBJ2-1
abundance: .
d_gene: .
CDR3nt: TGTGCCAGCAGCTTCACATCCCAGGGTAATGGTGAGCAGTTCTTC
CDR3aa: CASSFTSQGNGEQFF

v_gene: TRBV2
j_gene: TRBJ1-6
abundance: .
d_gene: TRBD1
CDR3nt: TGTGCCAGCAGCGAGGGACAGGGGGGATCACCCCTCCACTTT
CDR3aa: CASSEGQGGSPLHF

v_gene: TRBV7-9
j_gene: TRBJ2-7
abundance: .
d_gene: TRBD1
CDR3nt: TGTGCCAGCAGCCCGACTGACAGGGGCGAGCAGTACTTC
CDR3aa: CASSPTDRGEQYF

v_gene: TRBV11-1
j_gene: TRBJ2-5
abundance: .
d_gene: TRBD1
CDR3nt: TGTGCCAGCAGCCCGGGGACAGAGGGGACCCAGTACTTC
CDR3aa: CASSPGTEGTQYF

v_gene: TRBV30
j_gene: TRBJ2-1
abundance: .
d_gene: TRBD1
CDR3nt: TGTGCTCGGAGCGCCGGGACAGGGCTCTACAATGAGCAGTTCTTC
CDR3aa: CARSAGTGLYNEQFF

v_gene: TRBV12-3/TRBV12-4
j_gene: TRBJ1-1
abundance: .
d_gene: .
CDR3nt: TGTGCCAGCAGTCCAGACTACACTGAAGCTTTCTTT
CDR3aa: CASSPDYTEAFF

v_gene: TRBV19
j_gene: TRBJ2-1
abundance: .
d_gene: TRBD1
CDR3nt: TGTGCCAGTAACGACAGGGTTGGCATAAACAATGAGCAGTTCTTC
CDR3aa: CASNDRVGINNEQFF

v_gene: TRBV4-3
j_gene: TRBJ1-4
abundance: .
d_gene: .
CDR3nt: TGCGCCAGCAGCCAATCAGGGGCAACGCTCGAAAAACTGTTTTTT
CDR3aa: CASSQSGATLEKLFF